The 9 T cell receptor beta chains presented below share a single source sample, sequenced in a study of blood T cell repertoires in COVID-19. Only in-frame clones appear in the TCRdb table, and some are missing; sequencing was by immunoSEQ multiplex PCR. Here the sample spans roughly 90,000 clones, around 88% being singletons. What was sequenced was peripheral blood. These receptors were taken from a human donor in a cohort sampled during active COVID-19.

The chain combines TRBV14 with TRBJ2-6; D is perhaps TRBD1 (6 bases). From germline, CDR1 is SGHDN and CDR2 FVKESK. The CDR3 has 16 residues. Trimming removed 1 base at V and 3 bases at J, with 10 bases between. The CDR3 DNA is TGTGCCAGCAGCCAAGGCCCCAGGGGTGGGGCCAACGTCCTGACTTTC. It yields the protein CASSQGPRGGANVLTF.

The chain has TRBV7-6 and TRBJ2-2; 8 bases line up with TRBD1. The germline gives CDR1 SGHVS, CDR2 FNYEAQ. The ends lost 5 bases at V and 4 bases at J; junction bases unmatched: 15. CDR3 size: 18 residues. As DNA, the CDR3 is TGTGCCAGCAGCCTGATTGTTGGACAGGGTGGTTCCACCGGGGAGCTGTTTTTT. Translated, it gives CASSLIVGQGGSTGELFF.

The chain carries TRBV5-4 and TRBJ1-2; 7 bases line up with TRBD1. The CDR3 runs to 14 residues. With 5 bases clipped from V and 5 bases from J, the junction kept 9 bases outside the gene matches. The germline CDR1 and CDR2 sequences are SGHNT and YYREEE (reference sequence). CDR3 sequence reads: CASSKRQGEYGYTF. CDR3 DNA: TGTGCCAGCAGTAAGAGACAGGGAGAATATGGCTACACCTTC.

The chain has TRBV10-3 and TRBJ2-5; a possible D gene is TRBD2 (5 bases). The CDR3 is made up of 14 amino acids. The germline CDR1 and CDR2 sequences are ENHRY and SYGVKD. The ends were cut back, 4 bases at V and 4 bases at J, with 13 bases in the middle. CDR3 nucleotides: TGTGCCATCAGTGGATCCCGGGGATCAGAGACCCAGTACTTC. The encoded protein is CAISGSRGSETQYF.

The gene calls are TRBV25-1 and TRBJ2-5; D call uncertain. The CDR3 is 13 residues long. The germline V gene encodes CDR1 MGHDK and CDR2 SYGVNS. V lost 8 bases and J lost 1, with 11 bases in between. The CDR3 loop is CASAPGSQETQYF. For the CDR3, the DNA is TGTGCCAGCGCCCCCGGGTCCCAAGAGACCCAGTACTTC.

The genes are TRBV5-8 and TRBJ1-1; no clear D gene. Germline CDR1 SGHTS, CDR2 YDEGEE. V dropped 4 bases and J dropped 6 bases, with 10 bases sitting between them. This CDR3 comprises 12 residues. CDR3 in amino acids: CASSPRVSEAFF. CDR3 coding DNA: TGTGCCAGCAGCCCGAGGGTCTCTGAAGCTTTCTTT.

This clone is a singleton in its sample. The V and J genes are TRBV5-4 and TRBJ2-3; a possible D gene is TRBD2 (7 bases). With 5 bases removed from V and 5 bases from J, the gap between germline ends came to 18 bases. Looked up from germline, CDR1 is SGHNT and CDR2 is YYREEE (reference sequence). The CDR3 loop spans 15 amino acids. The CDR3 DNA reads TGTGCCAGCAGGCCTCAGGGGAGGGAGGGAGATACGCAGTATTTT. Its translation: CASRPQGREGDTQYF.

This clone turned up a few times. The rearrangement joins TRBV5-4 to TRBJ2-7; 14 nucleotides match TRBD2. The V gene end was trimmed by 4 bases and the J gene end by 4 bases; junction bases not matched to a gene: 4. This CDR3 comprises 15 residues. Germline CDR1 is SGHNT and CDR2 is YYREEE (reference sequence). CDR3 amino acids: CASSPGLAGAYEQYF. The CDR3 DNA reads TGTGCCAGCAGCCCGGGACTAGCGGGAGCTTACGAGCAGTACTTC.

V gene TRBV19 combines with J gene TRBJ1-3; D possibly corresponds to TRBD1 (6 bases). With 7 bases removed from V and 4 bases from J, the gap between germline ends came to 11 bases. The germline V gene has CDR1 LNHDA and CDR2 SQIVND (reference sequence). This CDR3 contains 13 residues. CDR3 DNA sequence: TGTGCCAGTAACCAGGGGACAGGAAACACCATATATTTT. This encodes CASNQGTGNTIYF.